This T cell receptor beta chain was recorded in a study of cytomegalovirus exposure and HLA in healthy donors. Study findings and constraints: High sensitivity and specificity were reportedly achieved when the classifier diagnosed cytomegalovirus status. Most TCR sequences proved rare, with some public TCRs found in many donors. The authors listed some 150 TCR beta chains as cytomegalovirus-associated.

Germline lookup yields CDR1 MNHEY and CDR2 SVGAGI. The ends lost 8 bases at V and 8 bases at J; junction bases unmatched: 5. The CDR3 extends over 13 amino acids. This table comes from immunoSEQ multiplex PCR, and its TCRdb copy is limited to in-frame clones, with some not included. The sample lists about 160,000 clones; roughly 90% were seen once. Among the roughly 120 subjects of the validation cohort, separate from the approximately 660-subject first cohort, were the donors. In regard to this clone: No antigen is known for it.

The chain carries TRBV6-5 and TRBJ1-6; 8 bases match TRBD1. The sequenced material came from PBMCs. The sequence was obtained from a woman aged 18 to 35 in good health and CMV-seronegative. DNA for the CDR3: TGTGCCAGCGGACAGGGCAGCTATTCACCCCTCCACTTT. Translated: CASGQGSYSPLHF.